This TCR beta chain was identified in a study of blood T cells in healthy people across ages. As concerns this clonotype: Its antigen is unknown.

Study outcomes and limitations: With age, beta diversity per million T cells declined roughly linearly, significantly by about 40. Shifts in expanded clonotypes may have been confounded by donor CMV status, which was unknown. Versus aged donors, long-lived donors had higher diversity and more naive CD4+ cells.

The germline V gene encodes CDR1 LGHNA and CDR2 YSLEER. The CDR3 sequence is 14 residues long. V shed 4 bases, J shed 6 bases, and the junction held 8 bases outside the gene matches. Primers used in a second PCR of about 6 to 11 cycles were a sample-barcoded 5' primer and a J-beta primer mix. There were at least 3 million CDR3-containing paired-end reads obtained from each sample. Each CDR3 protein gets one entry after TCRdb re-called the 5' RACE reads with MiXCR. The sample contains under 1,000,000 distinct CDR3 sequences, 30% to 45% of which appear only once. This clonotype originated in a man in his late teens or twenties in good health. The specimen was blood. The genes are TRBV4-3 and TRBJ1-2; 7 bases align to TRBD1. The CDR3 region is CASSPTGTVNGYTF. The DNA for the CDR3 is TGCGCCAGCAGCCCAACCGGGACAGTTAATGGCTACACCTTC.